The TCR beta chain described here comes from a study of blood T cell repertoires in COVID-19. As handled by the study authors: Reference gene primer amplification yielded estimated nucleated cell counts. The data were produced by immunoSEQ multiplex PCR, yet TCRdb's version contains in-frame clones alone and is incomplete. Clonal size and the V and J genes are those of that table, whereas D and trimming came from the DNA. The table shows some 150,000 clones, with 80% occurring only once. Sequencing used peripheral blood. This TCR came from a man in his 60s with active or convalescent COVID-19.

The CDR3 DNA reads TGTGCCAGCAGCGCAACACCCGTAGCGAGACAGGGTCCTCTTGGGGCGCAGTACTTC. Protein product: CASSATPVARQGPLGAQYF. J is TRBJ2-7 and V is TRBV9; 7 bases are shared with TRBD1. With 3 bases clipped from V and 9 bases from J, the junction kept 27 bases outside the gene matches. Germline V gene data show CDR1 as SGDLS and CDR2 as YYNGEE. The CDR3 is 19 amino acids.